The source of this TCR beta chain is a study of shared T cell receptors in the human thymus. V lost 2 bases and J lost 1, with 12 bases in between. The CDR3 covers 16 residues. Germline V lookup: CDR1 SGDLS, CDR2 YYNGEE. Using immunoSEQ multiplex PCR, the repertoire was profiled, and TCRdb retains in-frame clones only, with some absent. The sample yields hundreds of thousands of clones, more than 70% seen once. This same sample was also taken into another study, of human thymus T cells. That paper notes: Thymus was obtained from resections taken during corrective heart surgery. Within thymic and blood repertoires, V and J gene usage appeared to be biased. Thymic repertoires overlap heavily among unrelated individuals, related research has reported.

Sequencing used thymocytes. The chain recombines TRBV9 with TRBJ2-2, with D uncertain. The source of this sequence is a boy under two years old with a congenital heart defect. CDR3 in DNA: TGTGCCAGCAGCGTCCGCGACTCTATGAACACCGGGGAGCTGTTTTTT. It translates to CASSVRDSMNTGELFF.